This T cell receptor beta chain came from a study of CD4 and CD8 cells across lung adenocarcinoma regions. Samples came from patients with localized non-small cell lung adenocarcinoma. TCRdb processed the PCR reads anew with MiXCR; each CDR3 protein has one entry. This sample has under 20,000 distinct CDR3 sequences, with around 50% found just once. The CDR3 has 17 residues. Trimming shortened V by 6 bases and J by 4 bases, and 23 bases separated the two germline ends. Germline-derived CDR1 and CDR2 are MNHEY and SMNVEV (reference sequence). This clonotype was obtained from a male donor with lung adenocarcinoma. The CD4 and CD8 labels of this study may be unreliable. The sequencing input was CD8+ T cells from the margin of a lung tumor. This chain links TRBV27 with TRBJ2-3; weak D call: TRBD2 (5 bases). DNA for the CDR3: TGTGCCAGCAGCTTCAACCGCCGGGTTAAGGGAGCAGATACGCAGTATTTT. Translated: CASSFNRRVKGADTQYF.